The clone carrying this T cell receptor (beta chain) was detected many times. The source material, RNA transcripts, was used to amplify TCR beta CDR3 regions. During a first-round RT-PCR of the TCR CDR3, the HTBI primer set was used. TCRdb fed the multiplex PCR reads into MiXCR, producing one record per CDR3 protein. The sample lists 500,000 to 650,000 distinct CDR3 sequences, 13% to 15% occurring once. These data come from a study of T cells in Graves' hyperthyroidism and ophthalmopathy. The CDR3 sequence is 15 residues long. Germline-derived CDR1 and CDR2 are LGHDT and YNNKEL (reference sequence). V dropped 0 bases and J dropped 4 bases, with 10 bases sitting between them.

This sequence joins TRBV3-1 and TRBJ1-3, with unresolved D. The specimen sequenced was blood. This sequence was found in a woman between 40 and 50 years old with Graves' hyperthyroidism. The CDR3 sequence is CASSQDLSPGNTIYF. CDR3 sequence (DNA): TGTGCCAGCAGCCAAGATTTGAGTCCAGGAAACACCATATATTTT.